This TCR beta chain was sequenced during a study of T cell responses to AZD1222 COVID-19 vaccine. Overall study findings and caveats: Spike-spanning, vaccine-associated CD4 TCRs were dominant at 160-218 and 743-854. At baseline, seropositivity was found in only a handful of AZD1222 recipients.

To note about this clone: Its antigen is not identified.

The germline V gene encodes CDR1 KGHSH and CDR2 LQKENI. The V and J ends lost 4 bases and 4 bases respectively, with 17 bases between them. This CDR3 is 17 amino acids long. The protocol was immunoSEQ multiplex PCR, while the TCRdb copy is restricted to in-frame clones and leaves out a portion. The data hold more than 95,000 clones, with about 89% observed a single time. This TCR was sampled from an adult in good health. The rearrangement links TRBV18 to TRBJ2-6, with D perhaps matching TRBD2 (6 bases). Sequencing used peripheral blood, obtained on day 0 of AZD1222 vaccination. The CDR3 DNA sequence: TGTGCCAGCTCACTACCGGTTGGGACTGGGGGGGCCAACGTCCTGACTTTC. Translated, it gives CASSLPVGTGGANVLTF.